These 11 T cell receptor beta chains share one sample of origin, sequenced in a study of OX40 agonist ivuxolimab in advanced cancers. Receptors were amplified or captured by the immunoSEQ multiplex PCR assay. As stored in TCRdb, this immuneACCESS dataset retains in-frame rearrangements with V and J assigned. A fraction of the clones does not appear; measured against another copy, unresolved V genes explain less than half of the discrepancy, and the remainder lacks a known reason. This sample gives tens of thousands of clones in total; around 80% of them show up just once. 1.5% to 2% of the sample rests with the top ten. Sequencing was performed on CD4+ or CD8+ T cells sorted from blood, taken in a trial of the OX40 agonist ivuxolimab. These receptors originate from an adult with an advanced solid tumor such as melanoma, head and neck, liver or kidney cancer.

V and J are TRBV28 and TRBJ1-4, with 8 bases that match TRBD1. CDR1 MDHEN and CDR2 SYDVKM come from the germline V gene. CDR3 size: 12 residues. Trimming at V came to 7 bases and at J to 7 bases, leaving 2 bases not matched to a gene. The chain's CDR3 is CASIGTGEKLFF. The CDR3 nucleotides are TGTGCCAGCATTGGGACAGGTGAAAAACTGTTTTTT.

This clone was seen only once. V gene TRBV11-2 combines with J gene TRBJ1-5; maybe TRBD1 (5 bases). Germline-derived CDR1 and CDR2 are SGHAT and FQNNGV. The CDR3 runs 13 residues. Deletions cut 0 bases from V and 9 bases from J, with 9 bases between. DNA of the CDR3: TGTGCCAGCAGCTTAGAGACCGGGGGGCCCCAGCATTTT. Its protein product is CASSLETGGPQHF.

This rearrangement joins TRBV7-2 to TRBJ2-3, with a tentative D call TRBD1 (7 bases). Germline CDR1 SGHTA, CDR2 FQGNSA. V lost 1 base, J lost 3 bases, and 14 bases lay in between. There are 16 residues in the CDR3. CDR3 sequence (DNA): TGTGCCAGCAGCTTAGTTTCGCAGGGGGGAACAGATACGCAGTATTTT. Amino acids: CASSLVSQGGTDTQYF.

For the CDR3, the DNA is TGTGCCAGCAGAGGTCAGGTCCAAGAGACCCAGTACTTC. This codes for CASRGQVQETQYF. The genes are TRBV6-1 and TRBJ2-5; D not certain. The germline gives CDR1 MNHNS, CDR2 SASEGT. The V end lost 6 bases, the J end lost 1 base, and 9 bases lay between the germline ends. The CDR3 has 13 amino acids.

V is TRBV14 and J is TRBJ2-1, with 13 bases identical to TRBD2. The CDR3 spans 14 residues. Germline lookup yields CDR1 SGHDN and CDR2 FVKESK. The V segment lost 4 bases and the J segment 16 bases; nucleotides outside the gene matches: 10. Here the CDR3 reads CASSPRLAGGAVFF. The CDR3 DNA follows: TGTGCCAGCAGCCCCCGACTAGCGGGGGGCGCCGTTTTCTTC.

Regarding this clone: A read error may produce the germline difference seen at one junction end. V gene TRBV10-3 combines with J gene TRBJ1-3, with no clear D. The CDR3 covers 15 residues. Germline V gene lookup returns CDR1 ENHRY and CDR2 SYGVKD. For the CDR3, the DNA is TGTGCCACCAGTGATAGGGCAATCTCTGGAAACACCATATATTTT. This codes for CATSDRAISGNTIYF.

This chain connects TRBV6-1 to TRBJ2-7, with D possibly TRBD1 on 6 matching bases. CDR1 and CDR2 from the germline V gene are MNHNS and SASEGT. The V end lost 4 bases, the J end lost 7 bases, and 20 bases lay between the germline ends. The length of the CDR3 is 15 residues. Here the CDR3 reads CASSAQQGKSGEQYF. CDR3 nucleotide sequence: TGTGCCAGCAGTGCACAACAGGGAAAGTCGGGGGAGCAGTACTTC.

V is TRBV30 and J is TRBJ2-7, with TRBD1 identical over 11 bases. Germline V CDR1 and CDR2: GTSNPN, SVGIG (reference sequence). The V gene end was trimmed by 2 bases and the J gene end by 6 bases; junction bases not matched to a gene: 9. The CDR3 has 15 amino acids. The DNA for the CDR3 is TGTGCCTGGAGTCACCGGAGGGGGACAGGGGGCGAGCAGTACTTC. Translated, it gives CAWSHRRGTGGEQYF.

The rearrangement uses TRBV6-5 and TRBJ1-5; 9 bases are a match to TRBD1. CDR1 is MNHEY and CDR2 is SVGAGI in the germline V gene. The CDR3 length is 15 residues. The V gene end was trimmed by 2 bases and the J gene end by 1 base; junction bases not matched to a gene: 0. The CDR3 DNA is TGTGCCAGCAGTTACGGGACAGGGAGCAATCAGCCCCAGCATTTT. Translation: CASSYGTGSNQPQHF.

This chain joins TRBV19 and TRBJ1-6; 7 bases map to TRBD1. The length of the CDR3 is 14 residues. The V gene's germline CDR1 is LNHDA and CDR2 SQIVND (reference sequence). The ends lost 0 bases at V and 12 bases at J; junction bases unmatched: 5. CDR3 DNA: TGTGCCAGTAGTATAGATGACAGGGCGGAACCCCTCCACTTT. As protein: CASSIDDRAEPLHF. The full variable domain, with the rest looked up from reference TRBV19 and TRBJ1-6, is DGGITQSPKYLFRKEGQNVTLSCEQNLNHDAMYWYRQDPGQGLRLIYYSQIVNDFQKGDIAEGYSVSREKKESFPLTVTSAQKNPTAFYLCASSIDDRAEPLHFGNGTRLTVT.

CDR3 sequence reads: CAWSGGRETQYF. CDR3 DNA: TGTGCCTGGAGTGGGGGGCGCGAGACCCAGTACTTC. V usage is TRBV30 and J usage is TRBJ2-5; TRBD1 is a possible D gene (6 bases). This CDR3 has 12 amino acids. Germline V gene sequence: CDR1 GTSNPN, CDR2 SVGIG (reference sequence). V shed 1 base and J shed 5 bases, with 8 bases lying between them.